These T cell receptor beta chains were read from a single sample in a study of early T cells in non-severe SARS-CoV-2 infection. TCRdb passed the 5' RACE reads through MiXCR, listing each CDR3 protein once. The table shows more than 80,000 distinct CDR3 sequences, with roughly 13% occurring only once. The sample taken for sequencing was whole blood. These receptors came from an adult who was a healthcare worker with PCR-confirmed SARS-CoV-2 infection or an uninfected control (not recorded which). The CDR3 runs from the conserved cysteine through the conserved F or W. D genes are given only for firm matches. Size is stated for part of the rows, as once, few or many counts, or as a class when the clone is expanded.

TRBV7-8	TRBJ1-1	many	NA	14	TGTGCCAGCAGCTTAACAGGCACGAACACTGAAGCTTTCTTT	CASSLTGTNTEAFF
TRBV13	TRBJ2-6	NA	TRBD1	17	TGTGCCAGCAGCTTACGACAGGGGTACTCTGGGGCCAACGTCCTGACTTTC	CASSLRQGYSGANVLTF
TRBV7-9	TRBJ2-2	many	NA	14	TGTGCCAGCAGCCCGCCCGCCGACACCGGGGAGCTGTTTTTT	CASSPPADTGELFF
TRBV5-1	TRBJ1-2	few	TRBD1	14	TGCGCCAGCAGCCCGGGACAGGGGCCCTATGGCTACACCTTC	CASSPGQGPYGYTF
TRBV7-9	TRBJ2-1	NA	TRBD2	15	TGTGCCAGCAGCTACGGGACTAGCGGGGATAATGAGCAGTTCTTC	CASSYGTSGDNEQFF
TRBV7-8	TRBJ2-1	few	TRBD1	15	TGTGCCAGCAGCCCTAGGGACAGGGTTTACAATGAGCAGTTCTTC	CASSPRDRVYNEQFF
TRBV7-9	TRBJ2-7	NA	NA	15	TGTGCCAGCAGCTTCTCCGAGGCCGCTAACGGCGAGCAGTACTTC	CASSFSEAANGEQYF
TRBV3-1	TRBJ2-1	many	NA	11	TGTGCCAGCAGCCAAGCCAATGAGCAGTTCTTC	CASSQANEQFF
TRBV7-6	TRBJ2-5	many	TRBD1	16	TGTGCCAGCAGCTTAACAGGGGAAGACAGAAGAGAGACCCAGTACTTC	CASSLTGEDRRETQYF
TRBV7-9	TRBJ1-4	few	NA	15	TGTGCCAGCACGCTCGCTGGGGGGGAAAATGAAAAACTGTTTTTT	CASTLAGGENEKLFF
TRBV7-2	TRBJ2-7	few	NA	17	TGTGCCAGCAGCTTAAGACTGGCTAGGGGGGGCTCCTACGAGCAGTACTTC	CASSLRLARGGSYEQYF
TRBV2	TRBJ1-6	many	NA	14	TGTGCCAGCCGACAGTCAGGGAATCAATCACCCCTCCACTTT	CASRQSGNQSPLHF
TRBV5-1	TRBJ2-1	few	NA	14	TGCGCCAGCAGCTTGGGGGGTCAACGAAATGAGCAGTTCTTC	CASSLGGQRNEQFF
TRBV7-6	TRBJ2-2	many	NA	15	TGTGCCAGCAGGTATGGCAGAACGAACACCGGGGAGCTGTTTTTT	CASRYGRTNTGELFF
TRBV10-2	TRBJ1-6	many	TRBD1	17	TGCGCCAGCAGTGAGAGGTTCGACAGGGTACTGTTTTCACCCCTCCACTTT	CASSERFDRVLFSPLHF
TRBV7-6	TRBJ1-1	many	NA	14	TGTGCCAGCAGCTCCATGACTGTTGGGACAGAAGCTTTCTTT	CASSSMTVGTEAFF
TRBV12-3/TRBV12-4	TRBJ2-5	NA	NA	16	TGTGCCAGCAGTTTATGGGGGCAACCCTCCGGGTCGGCCCAGTACTTC	CASSLWGQPSGSAQYF
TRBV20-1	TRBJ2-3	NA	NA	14	TGCAGTGCTAAAGGGACCCGGGCCCCAGATACGAAGTATTTT	CSAKGTRAPDTKYF
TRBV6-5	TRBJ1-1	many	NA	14	TGTGCCAGCAGTTACTCGTGGCAGAACACTGAAGCTTTCTTT	CASSYSWQNTEAFF
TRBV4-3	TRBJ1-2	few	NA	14	TGCGCCAGCAGCCAAGATCGGGGGACCTATGGCTACACCTTC	CASSQDRGTYGYTF
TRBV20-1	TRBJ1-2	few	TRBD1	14	TGCAGTGCTAGTGTAAGGGACAGACTCTATGGCTACACCTTC	CSASVRDRLYGYTF
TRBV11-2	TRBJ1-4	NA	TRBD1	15	TGTGCCAGCAGCTTAGGGACAGGGGGACCTGAAAAACTGTTTTTT	CASSLGTGGPEKLFF
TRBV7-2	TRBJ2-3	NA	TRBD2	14	TGTGCCAGCAGCTTCCTTAGCGGGGCAGATACGCAGTATTTT	CASSFLSGADTQYF